The entry below describes one T cell receptor (beta chain). These data come from a study of blood T cell repertoires in COVID-19. Study details: COVID-19 samples from acute and convalescent phases originated in the United States, Italy and Spain. PBMCs, B-cell-depleted T cells, or T cells were the source of the cDNA or gDNA that made up the material.

Source study methods: Reference gene primers were amplified, and this amplification served to estimate nucleated cell counts. Clones were sequenced by immunoSEQ multiplex PCR, and TCRdb holds only the in-frame ones, with some missing. V, J and clone size derive from that table, while D and trimming were established from the DNA sequence. The repertoire holds some 520,000 clones, roughly 89% seen once, with around 0.95% in the top ten. V was clipped by 5 bases and J by 3 bases; unmatched bases: 8. CDR1 is SGDLS, CDR2 YYNGEE, per germline. The CDR3 spans 15 residues. One Seattle source followed patients from active infection through their disease course.

The sequenced material came from peripheral blood. The clonotype originates from a man aged 18 to 30 with COVID-19, enrolled during active disease. This chain links TRBV9 with TRBJ2-3; 8 bases match TRBD2. The CDR3 spells CASRKREPSTDTQYF. CDR3 sequence (DNA): TGTGCCAGCAGGAAGCGGGAGCCTTCTACAGATACGCAGTATTTT.